This paragraph reports one TCR beta chain. Study processing details: For nucleated cells, counts were estimated from reference gene primer amplification. The repertoire was sequenced with immunoSEQ multiplex PCR; TCRdb's copy has only in-frame clones and lacks some. V and J calls and clone size are given by that table; D and trimming were obtained from the DNA. The sample yields 250,000 or so clones, roughly four fifths seen once. Germline V gives CDR1 LGHNT, CDR2 FRNRAP. The ends were cut back, 5 bases at V and 4 bases at J, with 15 bases in the middle. CDR3 length equals 15 residues. This specimen belongs to a study of blood T cell repertoires in COVID-19. Study information: Specimens from acute and convalescent COVID-19 originated in the United States, Italy and Spain. PBMCs, B-cell-depleted T cells, or T cells were the source of the cDNA or gDNA that made up the material.

The TCR comes from a middle-aged man with acute or convalescent COVID-19. The chain recombines TRBV12-5 with TRBJ1-5, with D possibly matching TRBD1 (5 bases). Sequencing was carried out using peripheral blood. In DNA, the CDR3 is TGTGCTAGTGGTCAAACTCCGGGGGGGAATCAGCCCCAGCATTTT. This gives the protein CASGQTPGGNQPQHF.